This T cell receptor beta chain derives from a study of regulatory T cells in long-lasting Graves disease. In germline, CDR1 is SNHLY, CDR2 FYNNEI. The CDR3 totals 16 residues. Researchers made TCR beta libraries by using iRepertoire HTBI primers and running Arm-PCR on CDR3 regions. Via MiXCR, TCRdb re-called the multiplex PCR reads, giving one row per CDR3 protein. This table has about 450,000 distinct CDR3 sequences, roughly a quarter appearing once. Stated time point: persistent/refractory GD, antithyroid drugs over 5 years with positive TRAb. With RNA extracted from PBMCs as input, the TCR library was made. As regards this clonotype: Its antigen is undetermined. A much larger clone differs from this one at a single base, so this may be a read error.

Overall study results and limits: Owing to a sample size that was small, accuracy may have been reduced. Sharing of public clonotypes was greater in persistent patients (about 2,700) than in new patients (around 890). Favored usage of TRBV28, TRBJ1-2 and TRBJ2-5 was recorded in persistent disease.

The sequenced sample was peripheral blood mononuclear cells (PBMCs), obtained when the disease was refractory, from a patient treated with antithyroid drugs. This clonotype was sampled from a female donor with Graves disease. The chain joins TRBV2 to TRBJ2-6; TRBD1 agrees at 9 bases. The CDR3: CVSWGQGISGANVLTF. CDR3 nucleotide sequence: TGTGTCAGCTGGGGACAGGGTATCTCCGGGGCCAACGTCCTGACTTTC. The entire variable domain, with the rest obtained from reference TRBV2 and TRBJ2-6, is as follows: EPEVTQTPSHQVTQMGQEVILRCVPISNHLYFYWYRQILGQKVEFLVSFYNNEISEKSEIFDDQFSVERPDGSNFTLKIRSTKLEDSAMYFCVSWGQGISGANVLTFGAGSRLTVL.